One and the same sample provided the 19 T cell receptor beta chains below, sequenced in a study of blood T cell repertoires in COVID-19. Assay used: immunoSEQ multiplex PCR; TCRdb lists only in-frame clones, some missing. The table shows some 110,000 clones, with around four fifths occurring only once. Sequenced input: peripheral blood. All receptors derive from a man in his sixties with active or convalescent COVID-19.

The chain links TRBV2 to TRBJ2-6; 9 bases fit TRBD1. The V gene's germline CDR1 is SNHLY and CDR2 FYNNEI. V dropped 7 bases and J dropped 1; count of bases not matched to a gene: 5. This CDR3 has 16 amino acids. The chain's CDR3 is CASIGTGMSGANVLTF. DNA of the CDR3: TGTGCCAGCATCGGGACAGGGATGTCTGGGGCCAACGTCCTGACTTTC.

The chain carries TRBV19 and TRBJ2-1; 10 bases agree with TRBD1. CDR1 and CDR2 (germline): LNHDA, SQIVND (reference sequence). The CDR3 loop spans 15 amino acids. V gave up 5 bases and J gave up 4 bases; unmatched junction bases: 5. The CDR3 nucleotides read TGTGCCAGTAGTGGACGGACAGGGGGTTACAATGAGCAGTTCTTC. This codes for CASSGRTGGYNEQFF.

This clone came up many times. The V call is TRBV7-2, the J call TRBJ1-5, with unresolved D. The germline V and J ends were trimmed by 5 bases and 6 bases, with 8 bases remaining between them. The CDR3 has 12 residues. CDR1 and CDR2 (germline): SGHTA, FQGNSA. The CDR3 region is CASSRDIQPQHF. DNA for the CDR3: TGTGCCAGCAGCCGAGACATTCAGCCCCAGCATTTT.

The chain joins TRBV10-3 to TRBJ2-6; weak D call: TRBD1 (6 bases). Germline loops: CDR1 ENHRY, CDR2 SYGVKD. This CDR3 contains 17 residues. V dropped 5 bases and J dropped 1 base, with 15 bases sitting between them. This CDR3 is CAISPGDLSSGANVLTF. For the CDR3, the DNA is TGTGCCATCAGTCCAGGGGATTTGAGTTCTGGGGCCAACGTCCTGACTTTC.

The rearrangement joins TRBV4-1 to TRBJ1-1, with D unclear. Germline CDR1 reads MGHRA; CDR2 reads YSYEKL. Trimming took 0 bases from V and 1 from J, leaving 6 bases between them. The CDR3 runs to 14 residues. The CDR3, as DNA: TGCGCCAGCAGCCAAGATATCGGGAACACTGAAGCTTTCTTT. It translates to CASSQDIGNTEAFF.

The chain has TRBV19 and TRBJ2-7, with D perhaps TRBD1 (6 bases). This CDR3 is 14 amino acids long. Germline V CDR1 and CDR2: LNHDA, SQIVND (reference sequence). Trimming removed 4 bases from V and 3 bases from J, with 13 bases in between. CDR3 nucleotide sequence: TGTGCCAGTAGTACATGGGACAAGATCTACGAGCAGTACTTC. It specifies CASSTWDKIYEQYF.

This clone has only a few counts. The rearrangement links TRBV2 to TRBJ2-7; 7 nucleotides match TRBD2. Per germline, CDR1 SNHLY and CDR2 FYNNEI. The CDR3 extends over 15 amino acids. Unmatched junction bases numbered 10, after V lost 6 bases and J lost 2 bases. The CDR3 region is CASRDLGGRTYEQYF. The CDR3 DNA reads as TGTGCCAGCAGGGACCTCGGCGGGAGAACCTACGAGCAGTACTTC.

A single count supports this clone. The V and J genes are TRBV6-5 and TRBJ1-2; 9 nucleotides match TRBD1. Germline assignment: CDR1 MNHEY and CDR2 SVGAGI. The CDR3 contains 13 residues. V shed 6 bases and J 4 bases; nucleotides not matched to a gene: 3. The CDR3 spells CASRGQGGYGYTF. The CDR3 DNA sequence: TGTGCCAGCAGGGGACAGGGAGGCTATGGCTACACCTTC.

The V call is TRBV5-6, the J call TRBJ2-1, with D tentatively TRBD2 (7 bases). V dropped 3 bases and J dropped 9 bases, with 25 bases sitting between them. Germline V gene lookup returns CDR1 SGHDT and CDR2 YYEEEE. This CDR3 region has 17 residues. The CDR3 sequence: CASSWGLGAPSGGEQFF. DNA of the CDR3: TGTGCCAGCAGCTGGGGATTGGGGGCCCCTAGCGGAGGTGAGCAGTTCTTC.

The rearrangement uses TRBV7-6 and TRBJ2-1; 8 bases are a match to TRBD1. CDR1 is SGHVS, CDR2 FNYEAQ, per germline. The CDR3 covers 16 residues. Trimming at V came to 5 bases and at J to 6 bases, leaving 12 bases not matched to a gene. This chain's CDR3 is CASSDVDKGTGNEQFF. The CDR3 DNA is TGTGCCAGCAGCGACGTGGATAAAGGGACAGGCAATGAGCAGTTCTTC.

The V call is TRBV5-1, the J call TRBJ1-4, with TRBD1 identical over 10 bases. Per germline, CDR1 SGHRS and CDR2 YFSETQ. There are 14 residues in the CDR3. V dropped 7 bases and J dropped 8; count of bases not matched to a gene: 8. CDR3 loop: CASGWGTGVEKLFF. The CDR3 DNA sequence: TGCGCCAGCGGATGGGGGACAGGGGTGGAAAAACTGTTTTTT.

V is TRBV6-5 and J is TRBJ1-4, with a possible D match to TRBD1 (5 bases). The CDR3 has 16 amino acids. Germline V gene sequence: CDR1 MNHEY, CDR2 SVGAGI. V gave up 0 bases and J gave up 1 base, with 9 bases separating them. The chain's CDR3 is CASSYSTQGTNEKLFF. The CDR3 DNA follows: TGTGCCAGCAGTTACTCGACGCAGGGAACTAATGAAAAACTGTTTTTT.

The chain is built from TRBV6-1 and TRBJ2-7, with 7 bases that match TRBD1. The CDR3 spans 13 residues. Germline V gene data show CDR1 as MNHNS and CDR2 as SASEGT. V was clipped by 3 bases and J by 7 bases; unmatched bases: 6. The CDR3 DNA reads as TGTGCCAGCAGTGAGAACAGGGGATTAGAGCAGTACTTC. This codes for CASSENRGLEQYF.

This clone was seen only once. The genes are TRBV5-4 and TRBJ1-1; D not certain. Germline V CDR1 and CDR2: SGHNT, YYREEE (reference sequence). This CDR3 contains 14 residues. The V gene lost 4 bases and the J gene lost 0 bases, with 10 bases spanning the gap. The CDR3 spells CASSRAGMNTEAFF. The CDR3 coding sequence is TGTGCCAGCAGCAGGGCGGGGATGAACACTGAAGCTTTCTTT.

This clone has only one observation. The V and J genes are TRBV18 and TRBJ1-6; tentative D call: TRBD1 (6 bases). In germline, CDR1 is KGHSH, CDR2 LQKENI. V lost 0 bases, J lost 9 bases, and 12 bases lay in between. This CDR3 spans 15 amino acids. CDR3: CASSPPGQGSSPLHF. DNA for the CDR3: TGTGCCAGCTCACCACCGGGGCAGGGGAGTTCACCCCTCCACTTT.

The chain carries TRBV25-1 and TRBJ1-5; D is undetermined. The CDR3 consists of 10 residues. Germline CDR1 is MGHDK and CDR2 is SYGVNS. The germline V and J ends were trimmed by 8 bases and 6 bases, with 5 bases remaining between them. CDR3 coding DNA: TGTGCCAGCGTCGGTCAGCCCCAGCATTTT. This gives the protein CASVGQPQHF.

The chain combines TRBV19 with TRBJ1-3; TRBD1 is a possible D gene (6 bases). This CDR3 comprises 14 residues. The germline V gene has CDR1 LNHDA and CDR2 SQIVND (reference sequence). V gave up 5 bases and J gave up 6 bases, with 14 bases separating them. The CDR3, as DNA: TGTGCCAGTAGTTCCCGACAGGCGGCAAACACCATATATTTT. Protein product: CASSSRQAANTIYF.

This clone appeared once. V is TRBV10-3 and J is TRBJ2-1, with 14 bases aligning to TRBD2. Germline V lookup: CDR1 ENHRY, CDR2 SYGVKD. The CDR3 is made up of 17 amino acids. Trimming removed 4 bases from V and 2 bases from J; junction bases left unmatched: 4. In DNA, the CDR3 is TGTGCCATCAGTGGCGGACTAGCGGGAGGTACCTACAATGAGCAGTTCTTC. It codes for CAISGGLAGGTYNEQFF.

V gene TRBV29-1 combines with J gene TRBJ2-1; D is possibly TRBD1 (8 bases). This CDR3 region has 12 residues. V shed 8 bases and J shed 7 bases, with 15 bases lying between them. Germline V CDR1 and CDR2: SQVTM, ANQGSEA. The CDR3: CSTGGVVNEQFF. CDR3 bases: TGCAGCACAGGGGGGGTTGTGAATGAGCAGTTCTTC.